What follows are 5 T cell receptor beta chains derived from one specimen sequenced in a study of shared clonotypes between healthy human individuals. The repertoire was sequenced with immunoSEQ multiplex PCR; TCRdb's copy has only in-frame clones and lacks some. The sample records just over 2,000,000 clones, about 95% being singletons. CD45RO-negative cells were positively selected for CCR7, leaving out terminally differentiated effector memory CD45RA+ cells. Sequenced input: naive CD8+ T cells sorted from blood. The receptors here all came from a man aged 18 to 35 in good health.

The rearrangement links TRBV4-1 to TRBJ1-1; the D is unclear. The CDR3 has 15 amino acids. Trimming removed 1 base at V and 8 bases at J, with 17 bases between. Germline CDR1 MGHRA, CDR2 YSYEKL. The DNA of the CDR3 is TGCGCCAGCAGCCAAGCCGGACTGGGAGGCTTCGAAGCTTTCTTT. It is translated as CASSQAGLGGFEAFF.

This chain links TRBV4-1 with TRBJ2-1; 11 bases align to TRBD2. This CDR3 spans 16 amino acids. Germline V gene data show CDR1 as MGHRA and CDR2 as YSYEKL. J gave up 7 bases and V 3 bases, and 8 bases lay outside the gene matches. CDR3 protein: CASSQDSGGALNEQFF. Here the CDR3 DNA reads TGCGCCAGCAGCCAGGATAGCGGGGGGGCCCTAAATGAGCAGTTCTTC.

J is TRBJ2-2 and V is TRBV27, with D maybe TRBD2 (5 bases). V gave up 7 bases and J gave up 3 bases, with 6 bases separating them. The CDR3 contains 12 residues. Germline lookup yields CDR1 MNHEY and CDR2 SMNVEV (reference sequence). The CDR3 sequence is CASTDYTGELFF. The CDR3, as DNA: TGTGCCAGCACGGACTACACCGGGGAGCTGTTTTTT.

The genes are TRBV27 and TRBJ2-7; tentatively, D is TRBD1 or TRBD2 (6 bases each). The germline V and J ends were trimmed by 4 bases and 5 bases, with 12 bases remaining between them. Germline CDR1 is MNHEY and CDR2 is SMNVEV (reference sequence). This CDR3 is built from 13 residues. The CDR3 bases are TGTGCCAGCAGTTGGGGGCCGGGGGACGAGCAGTACTTC. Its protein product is CASSWGPGDEQYF.

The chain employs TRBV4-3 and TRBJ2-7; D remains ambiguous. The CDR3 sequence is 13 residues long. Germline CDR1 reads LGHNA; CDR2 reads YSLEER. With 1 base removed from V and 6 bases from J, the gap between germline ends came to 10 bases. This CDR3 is CASSQAPGLEQYF. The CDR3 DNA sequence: TGCGCCAGCAGCCAAGCCCCAGGTCTCGAGCAGTACTTC.